The 30 T cell receptor beta chains presented below share a single source sample, sequenced in a study of blood T cell repertoires in COVID-19. TCRdb keeps only in-frame clones here, not all; method: immunoSEQ multiplex PCR. The repertoire holds tens of thousands of clones, with 81% as singletons. Sequenced sample: peripheral blood. These receptors originate from a woman in her seventies with acute or convalescent COVID-19.

The gene calls are TRBV11-3 and TRBJ2-3; D gene uncertain. Germline CDR1 SGHNT, CDR2 YENEEA. Trimming removed 8 bases from V and 0 bases from J, with 12 bases in between. The CDR3 spans 14 residues. The DNA for the CDR3 is TGTGCCAGCCGACTGAGCCCTAGCACAGATACGCAGTATTTT. Its protein is CASRLSPSTDTQYF.

This clone was picked up one time. This chain joins TRBV27 and TRBJ2-7, with 11 bases that match TRBD2. CDR1 is MNHEY and CDR2 is SMNVEV in the germline V gene (reference sequence). This CDR3 is built from 15 residues. The ends lost 3 bases at V and 6 bases at J; junction bases unmatched: 7. The CDR3 protein is CASSFLTSGRSEQYF. DNA for the CDR3: TGTGCCAGCAGTTTCCTAACTAGCGGGAGATCCGAGCAGTACTTC.

The chain recombines TRBV13 with TRBJ2-5; TRBD2 matches at 14 bases. Germline V CDR1 and CDR2: PRHDT, FYEKMQ (reference sequence). The CDR3 has 16 residues. The J segment lost 5 bases and the V segment lost 5 bases, leaving 7 bases of the junction unmatched. The CDR3, as DNA: TGTGCCAGCAGCACGGGACTAGCGGGAGTTGGGGAGACCCAGTACTTC. Protein: CASSTGLAGVGETQYF.

The chain recombines TRBV7-9 with TRBJ1-1; no clear D gene. CDR1 and CDR2 (germline): SEHNR, FQNEAQ (reference sequence). The CDR3 is made up of 14 amino acids. The V end lost 4 bases, the J end lost 2 bases, and 11 bases lay between the germline ends. For the CDR3, the DNA is TGTGCCAGCAGCTACGCCGGGAGTAACACTGAAGCTTTCTTT. The encoded protein is CASSYAGSNTEAFF.

The chain is built from TRBV28 and TRBJ1-5; D is perhaps TRBD1 (5 bases). CDR1 and CDR2 (germline): MDHEN, SYDVKM. Trimming took 1 base from V and 0 from J, leaving 10 bases between them. The CDR3 is 16 amino acids. CDR3 nucleotide sequence: TGTGCCAGCAGTTTATTGCCAGGGCGTAGCAATCAGCCCCAGCATTTT. This translates into CASSLLPGRSNQPQHF.

The rearrangement uses TRBV2 and TRBJ1-1; no definite D call. Germline CDR1 is SNHLY and CDR2 is FYNNEI. Trimming shortened V by 3 bases and J by 4 bases, and 6 bases separated the two germline ends. This CDR3 is built from 12 residues. CDR3 bases: TGTGCCAGCAGTGAGAGCACCACTGAAGCTTTCTTT. Protein sequence: CASSESTTEAFF.

The V gene is TRBV5-1, the J gene TRBJ2-2, with D maybe TRBD2 (5 bases). CDR1 SGHRS and CDR2 YFSETQ come from the germline V gene. With 4 bases removed from V and 5 bases from J, the gap between germline ends came to 9 bases. This CDR3 spans 13 amino acids. The CDR3 here is CASSKERTGELFF. CDR3 DNA sequence: TGCGCCAGCAGCAAAGAGCGGACCGGGGAGCTGTTTTTT.

As regards this clone: Other nucleotide sequences from this sample produce the same CDR3. The rearrangement joins TRBV3-1 (or the pseudogene TRBV3-2) to TRBJ1-2; no clear D. Trimming removed 1 base from V and 2 bases from J, with 8 bases in between. There are 14 residues in the CDR3. From germline, CDR1 is LGHDT and CDR2 YNNKEL (reference sequence). The CDR3 sequence: CASSQVGRNYGYTF. The CDR3 DNA reads TGTGCCAGCAGCCAAGTTGGGAGGAACTATGGCTACACCTTC.

The genes are TRBV6-5 and TRBJ2-1; 7 nucleotides line up with TRBD2. The CDR3 is 15 residues long. The germline gives CDR1 MNHEY, CDR2 SVGAGI. With V trimmed by 4 bases and J by 3 bases, 6 bases remained unmatched. The CDR3 loop reads CASSSAGAGYNEQFF. CDR3 bases: TGTGCCAGCAGTTCTGCGGGAGCAGGCTACAATGAGCAGTTCTTC.

J is TRBJ2-7 and V is TRBV27; D remains unclear. This CDR3 is 15 amino acids long. Germline V lookup: CDR1 MNHEY, CDR2 SMNVEV (reference sequence). The V gene lost 4 bases and the J gene lost 0 bases, with 13 bases spanning the gap. This chain's CDR3 is CASSSTLRSSYEQYF. CDR3 DNA: TGTGCCAGCAGTTCAACCCTGAGGAGCTCCTACGAGCAGTACTTC.

The genes are TRBV19 and TRBJ2-3; TRBD1 might be the D (6 bases). Germline CDR1 is LNHDA and CDR2 is SQIVND (reference sequence). V was trimmed by 4 bases and J by 4 bases, leaving 9 bases between them. CDR3 length: 13 amino acids. The CDR3 DNA sequence: TGTGCCAGTAGTAACAGGGCGGCAGATACGCAGTATTTT. It yields the protein CASSNRAADTQYF.

The genes are TRBV9 and TRBJ2-7, with 11 bases that match TRBD1. The CDR3 loop spans 16 amino acids. V shed 4 bases, J shed 4 bases, and the junction held 10 bases outside the gene matches. Germline values: CDR1 SGDLS, CDR2 YYNGEE. CDR3 loop: CASSPSGTGGVYEQYF. Written as DNA, the CDR3 is TGTGCCAGCAGCCCGAGCGGGACAGGGGGTGTTTACGAGCAGTACTTC.

V usage is TRBV11-3 and J usage is TRBJ1-1; D is unclear. CDR3 length: 16 residues. Trimming removed 0 bases at V and 2 bases at J, with 13 bases between. Germline V gives CDR1 SGHNT, CDR2 YENEEA. The chain's CDR3 is CASSLDDWSGNTEAFF. In DNA, the CDR3 is TGTGCCAGCAGCTTAGATGACTGGAGTGGCAACACTGAAGCTTTCTTT. Complete variable domain (other parts from reference TRBV11-3 and TRBJ1-1): EAGVVQSPRYKIIEKKQPVAFWCNPISGHNTLYWYLQNLGQGPELLIRYENEEAVDDSQLPKDRFSAERLKGVDSTLKIQPAELGDSAVYLCASSLDDWSGNTEAFFGQGTRLTVV.

The chain carries TRBV15 and TRBJ2-1, with 9 positions matching TRBD2. V dropped 6 bases and J dropped 3; count of bases not matched to a gene: 12. Germline CDR1 LNHNV, CDR2 YYDKDF (reference sequence). This CDR3 spans 17 amino acids. CDR3 loop: CATRHSGGWGVYNEQFF. The CDR3 DNA reads TGTGCCACCAGACATAGCGGGGGATGGGGGGTCTACAATGAGCAGTTCTTC.

V usage is TRBV29-1 and J usage is TRBJ2-5; tentative D call: TRBD2 (7 bases). The CDR3 loop spans 13 amino acids. Germline V lookup: CDR1 SQVTM, CDR2 ANQGSEA. The ends were cut back, 4 bases at V and 7 bases at J, with 16 bases in the middle. The CDR3 here is CSVGGGARVTQYF. The DNA for the CDR3 is TGCAGCGTTGGAGGGGGGGCGAGGGTGACCCAGTACTTC.

This rearrangement joins TRBV5-1 to TRBJ2-1; TRBD1 matches 7 bases. The CDR3 has 14 residues. Germline values: CDR1 SGHRS, CDR2 YFSETQ. The V and J ends lost 3 bases and 6 bases, in that order; junction bases with no gene match: 6. CDR3 coding DNA: TGCGCCAGCAGCTGGCCGACAGGGACCAATGAGCAGTTCTTC. The encoded protein is CASSWPTGTNEQFF.

This clone was detected only once. The chain uses TRBV27 and TRBJ2-6; D might be TRBD1 (6 bases). This CDR3 is built from 14 residues. V shed 5 bases and J shed 1 base, with 6 bases lying between them. From germline, CDR1 is MNHEY and CDR2 SMNVEV (reference sequence). The CDR3 DNA follows: TGTGCCAGCAGTCAGGGGTCTGGGGCCAACGTCCTGACTTTC. This translates into CASSQGSGANVLTF.

The sample holds one count of this clone. The rearrangement links TRBV3-1 (or the pseudogene TRBV3-2) to TRBJ1-3; D is perhaps TRBD1 (5 bases). Trimming left V 4 bases short and J 7 bases short, with 17 bases between. Per the germline V gene, CDR1 is LGHDT and CDR2 is YNNKEL (reference sequence). The CDR3 sequence is 15 residues long. For the CDR3, the DNA is TGTGCCAGCAGCCTAGTGTCAGGGCAAGGGAACACCATATATTTT. Residues: CASSLVSGQGNTIYF.

The chain joins TRBV7-9 to TRBJ2-2, with no clear D. Germline lookup yields CDR1 SEHNR and CDR2 FQNEAQ (reference sequence). Trimming took off 5 bases at V and 2 bases at J, with 9 bases between the two ends. The CDR3 has 14 residues. CDR3: CASSLRYNTGELFF. The DNA for the CDR3 is TGTGCCAGCAGCCTCCGCTACAACACCGGGGAGCTGTTTTTT.

The chain combines TRBV28 with TRBJ2-2; perhaps TRBD1 as D (5 bases). From germline, CDR1 is MDHEN and CDR2 SYDVKM. This CDR3 is built from 16 residues. The V and J ends lost 0 bases and 4 bases respectively, with 12 bases between them. CDR3 sequence (DNA): TGTGCCAGCAGTTTATGGGGGCTTACGGGCACCGGGGAGCTGTTTTTT. Encoded protein: CASSLWGLTGTGELFF.

The chain carries TRBV7-2 and TRBJ2-7, with 9 bases fitting TRBD1. V was clipped by 5 bases and J by 4 bases; unmatched bases: 12. This CDR3 has 16 amino acids. The germline CDR1 and CDR2 sequences are SGHTA and FQGNSA. CDR3 residues: CASSRTGGMVQYEQYF. DNA of the CDR3: TGTGCCAGCAGCAGAACAGGGGGCATGGTACAATACGAGCAGTACTTC.

This clone was picked up a small number of times. The chain has TRBV23-1 and TRBJ1-5; TRBD1 aligns across 11 bases. TRBV23-1 is sorted into the ORF group, with uncertain function. The V and J ends lost 4 bases and 3 bases, in that order; junction bases with no gene match: 5. The CDR3 has 16 amino acids. DNA for the CDR3: TGCGCCAGCAGTCCACGGGACAGGGGGAACAATCAGCCCCAGCATTTT. Amino acid sequence: CASSPRDRGNNQPQHF.

The rearrangement joins TRBV5-1 to TRBJ2-2, with D possibly being TRBD2 (5 bases). Germline CDR1 SGHRS, CDR2 YFSETQ. The germline V and J ends were trimmed by 0 bases and 7 bases, with 13 bases remaining between them. The CDR3 spans 15 residues. The CDR3 reads CASSLVVTGNGELFF. CDR3 bases: TGCGCCAGCAGCTTGGTGGTCACGGGAAACGGGGAGCTGTTTTTT.

This clone was counted a few times. This rearrangement joins TRBV11-2 to TRBJ1-6; no firm D call. CDR3 length: 12 residues. The ends were cut back, 1 base at V and 7 bases at J, with 2 bases in the middle. In germline, CDR1 is SGHAT, CDR2 FQNNGV. CDR3 protein: CASSLANSPLHF. DNA for the CDR3: TGTGCCAGCAGCTTAGCGAATTCACCCCTCCACTTT. Filled out from reference TRBV11-2 and TRBJ1-6, the complete variable domain reads EAGVAQSPRYKIIEKRQSVAFWCNPISGHATLYWYQQILGQGPKLLIQFQNNGVVDDSQLPKDRFSAERLKGVDSTLKIQPAKLEDSAVYLCASSLANSPLHFGNGTRLTVT.

The genes are TRBV7-3 and TRBJ2-2; D not resolved. This CDR3 comprises 15 residues. CDR1 and CDR2 from the germline V gene are SGHTA and FQGTGA. V lost 2 bases to trimming and J lost 5 bases, with 12 bases between them. The CDR3 nucleotides are TGTGCCAGCAGCTTATCGAGTAGTTGGACCGGGGAGCTGTTTTTT. Protein product: CASSLSSSWTGELFF.

This clone came up once. The chain is built from TRBV14 and TRBJ2-3, with no clear D. The CDR3 is made up of 16 amino acids. Trimming cost V 1 base and J 2 bases, with 13 bases left between them. CDR1 is SGHDN and CDR2 is FVKESK in the germline V gene. The CDR3, as DNA: TGTGCCAGCAGCCAAGGCCTACCTCTATACACAGATACGCAGTATTTT. Protein product: CASSQGLPLYTDTQYF.

The J gene is TRBJ2-1, the V gene TRBV28; 11 bases align to TRBD2. Trimming took 5 bases from V and 9 from J; bases not matched to a gene: 6. The CDR3 consists of 14 residues. CDR1 is MDHEN and CDR2 is SYDVKM in the germline V gene. The CDR3 sequence is CASSRTSGSREQFF. The CDR3, as DNA: TGTGCCAGCAGTCGAACTAGCGGGAGCCGTGAGCAGTTCTTC.

J is TRBJ2-7 and V is TRBV9, with 10 bases matching TRBD2. Germline V gives CDR1 SGDLS, CDR2 YYNGEE. Germline trimming cut 2 bases from V and 0 bases from J; bases unmatched to any gene: 5. The CDR3 extends over 16 amino acids. The CDR3 DNA reads TGTGCCAGCAGCGTGGCCGGGACTAGCGTCTCCTACGAGCAGTACTTC. This sequence encodes CASSVAGTSVSYEQYF.

The chain couples TRBV5-1 to TRBJ2-3, with 8 positions matching TRBD1. CDR3 length: 15 amino acids. V gave up 4 bases and J gave up 0 bases; unmatched junction bases: 4. Germline loops: CDR1 SGHRS, CDR2 YFSETQ. The CDR3 region is CASSVGQASTDTQYF. Written as DNA, the CDR3 is TGCGCCAGCAGCGTGGGACAGGCGAGCACAGATACGCAGTATTTT. Full variable domain (rest looked up from reference TRBV5-1 and TRBJ2-3): KAGVTQTPRYLIKTRGQQVTLSCSPISGHRSVSWYQQTPGQGLQFLFEYFSETQRNKGNFPGRFSGRQFSNSRSEMNVSTLELGDSALYLCASSVGQASTDTQYFGPGTRLTVL.

The chain uses TRBV21-1 and TRBJ2-7; the D call TRBD2 from the table was never checked on the DNA. TRBV21-1 is given as a pseudogene. This CDR3 region has 14 residues. DNA for the CDR3: TGTGCCACCCGGACGACGGGAGTAAGCTACGAGCAGTACTTC. Translating it yields CATRTTGVSYEQYF.